One and the same sample provided the 19 T cell receptor beta chains below, sequenced in a study of T cells after yellow fever vaccination. One entry per CDR3 protein, called by TCRdb with MiXCR from the 5' RACE reads. The table has about 140,000 distinct CDR3 sequences, just over 6.5% seen once. This sample comprised CD4+ T cells sorted from PBMCs, obtained 10 days after the yellow fever booster vaccination. The source is a man aged 30 to 39 who received the YFV17D yellow fever vaccine.

Only a few counts were recorded for this clonotype. V is TRBV7-2 and J is TRBJ2-7, with TRBD2 identical over 7 bases. This CDR3 contains 14 residues. The trim removed 5 bases at V and 5 bases at J, leaving 9 bases unmatched. Germline CDR1 and CDR2: SGHTA and FQGNSA. The CDR3 DNA sequence: TGTGCCAGCAGCCCCCGGGACTACCGAGACGAGCAGTACTTC. It is translated as CASSPRDYRDEQYF. Variable domain in full (rest from reference TRBV7-2 and TRBJ2-7): GAGVSQSPSNKVTEKGKDVELRCDPISGHTALYWYRQSLGQGLEFLIYFQGNSAPDKSGLPSDRFSAERTGGSVSTLTIQRTQQEDSAVYLCASSPRDYRDEQYFGPGTRLTVT.

This clonotype was recorded at least ten times. The gene calls are TRBV20-1 and TRBJ2-2, with unresolved D. Germline V CDR1 and CDR2: DFQATT, SNEGSKA (reference sequence). V lost 4 bases to trimming and J lost 1 base, with 4 bases between them. The CDR3 spans 12 residues. The CDR3 loop reads CSATLNTGELFF. CDR3 coding DNA: TGCAGTGCTACATTGAACACCGGGGAGCTGTTTTTT.

On this clonotype itself: A clone one base away is much larger, so this may be a read error. This rearrangement joins TRBV21-1 to TRBJ1-6; whether TRBD1, the table's D call, matches the DNA was not checked. TRBV21-1 is labeled a pseudogene. CDR3 length: 15 amino acids. As DNA, the CDR3 is TGTGCCAGCAGTATCCCCGGGACAGGCCAGTTAACCCTCCACTTT. Its translation is CASSIPGTGQLTLHF.

This clonotype was recorded many times. The gene calls are TRBV9 and TRBJ2-7; 7 bases map to TRBD2. Germline values: CDR1 SGDLS, CDR2 YYNGEE. The CDR3 contains 17 residues. The V gene end was trimmed by 0 bases and the J gene end by 2 bases; junction bases not matched to a gene: 11. CDR3 bases: TGTGCCAGCAGCGTAGACGGTCTAGCGGCTGGGCCCTACGAGCAGTACTTC. Its protein is CASSVDGLAAGPYEQYF.

The chain couples TRBV12-3 or TRBV12-4 to TRBJ2-1; possibly TRBD2 for D (5 bases). The V and J ends lost 7 bases and 2 bases respectively, with 12 bases between them. This CDR3 is built from 14 residues. The CDR3 DNA is TGTGCCAGCAAAGTAGCGATCACCTACAATGAGCAGTTCTTC. This codes for CASKVAITYNEQFF.

This clonotype has ten or more counts. The CDR3 bases are TGTGCCAGCAGAGCCTATGGGACTAGCGGGAGAACGGCCGGGGAGCTGTTTTTT. Protein sequence: CASRAYGTSGRTAGELFF. V is TRBV7-2 and J is TRBJ2-2, with 14 bases matching TRBD2. There are 18 residues in the CDR3. Trimming took 6 bases from V and 6 from J; bases not matched to a gene: 12. CDR1 is SGHTA and CDR2 is FQGNSA in the germline V gene.

This clonotype was detected many times. The rearrangement uses TRBV9 and TRBJ1-3; D is unresolved. The germline V gene encodes CDR1 SGDLS and CDR2 YYNGEE. Trimming pared 3 bases from V and 4 bases from J, leaving 17 bases between. The CDR3 has 16 residues. The CDR3 region has the DNA TGTGCCAGCAGCGAGGATAGTGGCTTAGGGGGAAACACCATATATTTT. Residues: CASSEDSGLGGNTIYF.

The sample holds a few counts of this clonotype. This sequence joins TRBV18 and TRBJ1-1, with 10 bases that match TRBD1. The CDR3 has 17 amino acids. Unmatched junction bases numbered 16, after V lost 8 bases and J lost 4 bases. Germline lookup yields CDR1 KGHSH and CDR2 LQKENI. The CDR3 bases are TGTGCCAGCCCTGCTGCTAACAGAGACAGGGGGCTCACTGAAGCTTTCTTT. Translated, it gives CASPAANRDRGLTEAFF.

This clonotype was recorded at least ten times. The CDR3: CASSLDEVDTEAFF. CDR3 coding DNA: TGCGCCAGCAGCTTGGACGAGGTGGACACTGAAGCTTTCTTT. The chain employs TRBV5-1 and TRBJ1-1, with no clear D. Per the germline V gene, CDR1 is SGHRS and CDR2 is YFSETQ. The CDR3 covers 14 residues. V gave up 0 bases and J gave up 3 bases, with 9 bases separating them.

The table lists this clonotype with many counts. J is TRBJ1-1 and V is TRBV5-1, with a possible D match to TRBD1 (5 bases). In germline, CDR1 is SGHRS, CDR2 YFSETQ. V lost 4 bases to trimming and J lost 0 bases, with 13 bases between them. The CDR3 length is 15 residues. The CDR3 DNA reads as TGCGCCAGCAGCGCCCCGGACAACATGAACACTGAAGCTTTCTTT. Its protein is CASSAPDNMNTEAFF.

This clonotype was detected many times. This chain links TRBV29-1 with TRBJ2-3; perhaps TRBD1 as D (6 bases). CDR3 length equals 13 residues. V was pared by 8 bases and J by 0 bases, with 12 bases between. Germline CDR1 reads SQVTM; CDR2 reads ANQGSEA. The CDR3 spells CSLSQGSTDTQYF. CDR3 coding DNA: TGCAGCCTTTCCCAGGGGAGCACAGATACGCAGTATTTT.

This clonotype was counted at least ten times. V gene TRBV15 combines with J gene TRBJ2-1, with D perhaps TRBD1 or TRBD2 (5 bases each). The V gene's germline CDR1 is LNHNV and CDR2 YYDKDF (reference sequence). The CDR3 runs to 15 residues. Trimming took 0 bases from V and 6 from J, leaving 12 bases between them. The chain's CDR3 is CATSRDGASFNEQFF. CDR3 sequence (DNA): TGTGCCACCAGCAGAGACGGGGCTAGCTTCAATGAGCAGTTCTTC.

This clonotype occurred many times. The V and J genes are TRBV20-1 and TRBJ2-1; perhaps TRBD1 as D (6 bases). The germline V gene has CDR1 DFQATT and CDR2 SNEGSKA (reference sequence). V was clipped by 5 bases and J by 10 bases, with 18 bases between them. The CDR3 extends over 13 amino acids. For the CDR3, the DNA is TGCAGTGCTTCCAAACACAGGGAAGGCGAGCAGTTCTTC. It yields the protein CSASKHREGEQFF.

Ten or more counts support this clonotype. This sequence joins TRBV7-2 and TRBJ2-1, with D possibly being TRBD1 or TRBD2 (7 bases each). The CDR3 is 13 amino acids. Germline V gives CDR1 SGHTA, CDR2 FQGNSA. V was cut by 5 bases and J by 6 bases, with 11 bases left in between. CDR3 DNA: TGTGCCAGCAGCCAGGGGGGGCTCAATGAGCAGTTCTTC. This translates into CASSQGGLNEQFF. Full variable domain (outside the CDR3, taken from reference TRBV7-2 and TRBJ2-1): GAGVSQSPSNKVTEKGKDVELRCDPISGHTALYWYRQSLGQGLEFLIYFQGNSAPDKSGLPSDRFSAERTGGSVSTLTIQRTQQEDSAVYLCASSQGGLNEQFFGPGTRLTVL.

This clonotype was observed a few times. J is TRBJ2-1 and V is TRBV20-1; TRBD2 matches at 10 bases. CDR1 is DFQATT and CDR2 is SNEGSKA in the germline V gene (reference sequence). The CDR3 is 18 residues long. After removal of 5 bases from V and 6 bases from J, the junction contained 19 bases not matched to a gene. CDR3 bases: TGCAGTGCTGGATCCGTGGTTGGCAGCGGGAGGGGTCGCAATGAGCAGTTCTTC. As protein: CSAGSVVGSGRGRNEQFF.

This clonotype was counted ten times or more. V is TRBV5-6 and J is TRBJ2-2; D is ambiguous. The germline V and J ends were trimmed by 0 bases and 2 bases, with 2 bases remaining between them. The germline gives CDR1 SGHDT, CDR2 YYEEEE. The CDR3 is made up of 13 amino acids. CDR3 DNA sequence: TGTGCCAGCAGCTTGGTTAACACCGGGGAGCTGTTTTTT. Protein sequence: CASSLVNTGELFF.

The rearrangement links TRBV30 to TRBJ2-2, with 7 positions matching TRBD2. CDR1 is GTSNPN, CDR2 SVGIG, per germline (reference sequence). Trimming took 3 bases from V and 5 from J; bases not matched to a gene: 6. The CDR3 consists of 14 residues. CDR3 region: CAWSWGGGTGELFF. The CDR3, as DNA: TGTGCCTGGAGCTGGGGGGGGGGAACCGGGGAGCTGTTTTTT.

The V call is TRBV23-1, the J call TRBJ2-3; the D call may be TRBD1 or TRBD2 (7 bases each). TRBV23-1 is recorded as an ORF, its role being uncertain. This CDR3 is built from 16 residues. CDR3 region: CVCSQSIGQGGNTQYF. The CDR3 DNA is TGCGTCTGCAGTCAGTCGATCGGGCAGGGGGGGAATACGCAGTATTTT.

The chain uses TRBV20-1 and TRBJ2-3; 9 positions agree with TRBD2. The CDR3 is 20 residues long. Germline lookup yields CDR1 DFQATT and CDR2 SNEGSKA (reference sequence). After removal of 0 bases from V and 8 bases from J, the junction contained 24 bases not matched to a gene. The CDR3 region is CSAREGGLAQGGPLQSTQYF. The DNA for the CDR3 is TGCAGTGCTAGAGAGGGGGGACTAGCCCAAGGGGGTCCACTTCAATCTACGCAGTATTTT.